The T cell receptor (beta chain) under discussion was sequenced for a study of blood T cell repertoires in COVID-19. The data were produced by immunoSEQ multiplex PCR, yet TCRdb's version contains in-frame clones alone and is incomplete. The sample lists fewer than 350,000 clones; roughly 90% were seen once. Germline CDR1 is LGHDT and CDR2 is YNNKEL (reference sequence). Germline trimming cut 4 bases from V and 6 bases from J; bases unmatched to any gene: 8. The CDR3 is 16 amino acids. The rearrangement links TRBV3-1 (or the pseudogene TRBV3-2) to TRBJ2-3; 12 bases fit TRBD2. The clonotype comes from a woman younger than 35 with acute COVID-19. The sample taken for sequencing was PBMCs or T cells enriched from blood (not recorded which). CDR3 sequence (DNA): TGTGCCAGCAGCCTCCGACTAGCGGGAGCGGCGGATACGCAGTATTTT. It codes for CASSLRLAGAADTQYF.